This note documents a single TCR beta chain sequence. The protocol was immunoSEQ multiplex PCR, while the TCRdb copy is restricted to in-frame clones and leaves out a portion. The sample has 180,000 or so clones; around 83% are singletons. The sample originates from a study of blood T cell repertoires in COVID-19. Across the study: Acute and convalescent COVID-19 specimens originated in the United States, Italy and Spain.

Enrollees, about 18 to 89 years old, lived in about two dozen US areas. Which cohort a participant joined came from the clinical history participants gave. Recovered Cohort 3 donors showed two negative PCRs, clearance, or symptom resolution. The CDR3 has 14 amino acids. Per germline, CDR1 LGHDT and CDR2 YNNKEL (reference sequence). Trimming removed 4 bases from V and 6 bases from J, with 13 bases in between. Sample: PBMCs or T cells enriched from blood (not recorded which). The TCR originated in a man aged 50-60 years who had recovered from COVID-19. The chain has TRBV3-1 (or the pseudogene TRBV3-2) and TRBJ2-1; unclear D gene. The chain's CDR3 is CASSLSYSGNEQFF. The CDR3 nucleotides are TGTGCCAGCAGCCTGTCGTATTCGGGCAATGAGCAGTTCTTC.